In its sample, the clone carrying this TCR beta chain was seen a few times. The antigen remains unidentified. The data stem from a study of T cell responses to AZD1222 COVID-19 vaccine. Profiled with immunoSEQ multiplex PCR; TCRdb holds only in-frame clones, not every one. The data contain fewer than 120,000 clones, 87% of them singletons. Findings and caveats of the study: Close to half of all spike-specific TCRs reportedly target regions of the variants that are unmutated. Repertoire sampling happened only post peak T cell response.

CDR3 length: 16 residues. V shed 2 bases, J shed 0 bases, and the junction held 6 bases outside the gene matches. Germline loops: CDR1 MRHNA, CDR2 SNTAGT. The receptor was derived from an adult in good health. V is TRBV6-4 and J is TRBJ1-2; 7 nucleotides line up with TRBD1. Here the sequenced sample was peripheral blood, taken on day 0 of AZD1222 vaccination. DNA of the CDR3: TGTGCCAGCAGTGACGTGTGGACAGGAGCTAACTATGGCTACACCTTC. Its translation: CASSDVWTGANYGYTF.